Below are 8 T cell receptor beta chains sequenced from a single sample in a study of blood T cell repertoires in COVID-19. Sequenced by immunoSEQ multiplex PCR; TCRdb stores in-frame clones only, minus some. This sample yields roughly 200,000 clones, of which 82% are seen a single time; approximately 10% belongs to the top ten. Sample: PBMCs or T cells enriched from blood (not recorded which). All receptors derive from a man between 35 and 55 years old who had recovered from COVID-19.

The chain joins TRBV19 to TRBJ1-2, with 8 bases matching TRBD1. This CDR3 is 18 amino acids long. Germline lookup yields CDR1 LNHDA and CDR2 SQIVND (reference sequence). The J segment lost 3 bases and the V segment lost 9 bases, leaving 21 bases of the junction unmatched. The DNA for the CDR3 is TGTGCCAGCAATAACCCAGGGGGCTCTACGCGTTCGGACTATGGCTACACCTTC. Protein product: CASNNPGGSTRSDYGYTF.

V and J are TRBV14 and TRBJ1-2; D remains ambiguous. CDR3 size: 13 residues. V lost 5 bases, J lost 6 bases, and 13 bases lay in between. The germline CDR1 and CDR2 sequences are SGHDN and FVKESK. CDR3 loop: CASSDPRGDGYTF. CDR3 DNA: TGTGCCAGCAGCGACCCCCGGGGAGATGGCTACACCTTC.

The chain couples TRBV7-2 to TRBJ1-1; TRBD1 might be the D (5 bases). The V gene's germline CDR1 is SGHTA and CDR2 FQGNSA. Trimming removed 6 bases at V and 7 bases at J, with 15 bases between. The CDR3 has 13 amino acids. CDR3 in DNA: TGTGCCAGCAGTTACCTTCAGGGTTATGAAGCTTTCTTT. Protein product: CASSYLQGYEAFF. Full variable domain (outside the CDR3, taken from reference TRBV7-2 and TRBJ1-1): GAGVSQSPSNKVTEKGKDVELRCDPISGHTALYWYRQSLGQGLEFLIYFQGNSAPDKSGLPSDRFSAERTGGSVSTLTIQRTQQEDSAVYLCASSYLQGYEAFFGQGTRLTVV.

The genes are TRBV5-6 and TRBJ2-1; 9 bases agree with TRBD2. CDR3 size: 13 residues. V lost 3 bases and J lost 10; bases outside the gene matches: 5. The germline V gene has CDR1 SGHDT and CDR2 YYEEEE. CDR3: CASSYASGIEQFF. The CDR3 DNA is TGTGCCAGCAGCTACGCTAGCGGGATCGAGCAGTTCTTC.

This chain uses TRBV5-1 with TRBJ1-1, with 10 bases lining up with TRBD1. The junction had 7 bases not matched to a gene; V was cut back by 2 bases and J by 0 bases. The CDR3 is 17 amino acids. Germline V gives CDR1 SGHRS, CDR2 YFSETQ. CDR3: CASSFPGQGTVNTEAFF. DNA of the CDR3: TGCGCCAGCAGCTTCCCGGGACAGGGGACGGTGAACACTGAAGCTTTCTTT.

The genes are TRBV9 and TRBJ2-1, with 8 nucleotides matching TRBD1. This CDR3 has 15 residues. Germline trimming cut 3 bases from V and 7 bases from J; bases unmatched to any gene: 9. Looked up from germline, CDR1 is SGDLS and CDR2 is YYNGEE. The chain's CDR3 is CASSARRQGRNEQFF. The CDR3 nucleotides are TGTGCCAGCAGCGCGAGGAGACAGGGGAGGAATGAGCAGTTCTTC. Full variable domain (rest looked up from reference TRBV9 and TRBJ2-1): DSGVTQTPKHLITATGQRVTLRCSPRSGDLSVYWYQQSLDQGLQFLIQYYNGEERAKGNILERFSAQQFPDLHSELNLSSLELGDSALYFCASSARRQGRNEQFFGPGTRLTVL.

This chain links TRBV19 with TRBJ2-4; 8 nucleotides agree with TRBD2. The CDR3 has 10 amino acids. Germline assignment: CDR1 LNHDA and CDR2 SQIVND (reference sequence). The CDR3 loop is CAAGGNIQYF. The CDR3 bases are TGTGCTGCGGGGGGTAACATTCAGTACTTC.

This chain uses TRBV21-1 with TRBJ2-3; the DNA was not compared with TRBD2, the D call given in the table. TRBV21-1 is listed as a pseudogene. This CDR3 is 15 amino acids long. Written as DNA, the CDR3 is TGTGCCAGCAGCAAGGCGGGAGGGAGCACAGATACGCAGTATTTT. Translating it yields CASSKAGGSTDTQYF.